This entry concerns a single T cell receptor (beta chain). Other DNA sequences within the sample encode an identical CDR3. This sample stems from a study of blood T cell repertoires in COVID-19. Study information: Recovered status applied to Cohort 3 donors who had two consecutive negative PCRs. It also applied to those with clearance or with symptom resolution.

CDR3 size: 14 residues. Germline V gene lookup returns CDR1 MGHRA and CDR2 YSYEKL. The trim removed 4 bases at V and 5 bases at J, leaving 1 base unmatched. In the authors' workflow: It was from reference gene primer amplification that nucleated cell counts were estimated. Clones were sequenced by immunoSEQ multiplex PCR, and TCRdb holds only the in-frame ones, with some missing. That table is the source of V, J and clone size, and D and trimming were worked out from the DNA. Here the sample spans about 170,000 clones, around 80% being singletons. This TCR derives from a woman aged 70-85 years in a cohort exposed to, infected with or recovered from COVID-19 (not recorded which). The rearrangement joins TRBV4-1 to TRBJ1-4; 10 bases are shared with TRBD1. Sequencing was done on a sample of PBMCs or T cells enriched from blood (not recorded which). The CDR3 DNA sequence: TGCGCCAGCAGCCGGGGACAGGGGAATGAAAAACTGTTTTTT. Translated, it gives CASSRGQGNEKLFF.